The entry that follows covers one T cell receptor (beta chain) sequence. Losses at the gene ends were 6 bases for V and 4 bases for J; bases not matched to a gene: 5. Germline V gives CDR1 MNHNY, CDR2 SVGAGI (reference sequence). CDR3 size: 13 residues. Libraries were prepared by immunoSEQ multiplex PCR; TCRdb keeps only in-frame clonotypes and omits some of them. The table has 450,000 to 550,000 clones, 79% seen once. The data stem from a study of shared clonotypes between healthy human individuals. The chain combines TRBV6-6 with TRBJ2-7; 8 bases agree with TRBD2. Sequencing was done on a sample of PBMCs. The receptor comes from a woman aged 40 to 49 in good health. Some clones in this sample may be carry-over from other donors' samples. CDR3: CASRLAGKYEQYF. CDR3 bases: TGTGCCAGCAGATTAGCGGGAAAGTACGAGCAGTACTTC.